This TCR beta chain was recovered during a study of shared clonotypes between healthy human individuals. For each subset, genomic DNA was distributed in equal portions over several immunoSEQ plates. Measured with immunoSEQ multiplex PCR; TCRdb has only the in-frame clones, and not every one. In the table there are approximately 2,200,000 clones, 85% to 95% of which are singletons. The naive CD8 population came from CD45RO-negative cells selected for CCR7, without terminally differentiated effector memory CD45RA+ cells. Study-wide results and limits: Relative to clonotypes present in all four donors, those not shared had lower generation probabilities.

Remarks on this clone: Its antigen is not known.

Germline assignment: CDR1 MNHNS and CDR2 SASEGT. Unmatched junction bases numbered 7, after V lost 3 bases and J lost 8 bases. The CDR3 extends over 14 amino acids. Sequenced input: naive CD8+ T cells from PBMCs. The rearrangement joins TRBV6-1 to TRBJ2-1; 7 positions match TRBD1. The sequence was collected from a man in his late teens or twenties in good health. Some clones in this sample may be carry-over from other donors' samples. CDR3 protein: CASSDLNRGDEQFF. As DNA, the CDR3 is TGTGCCAGCAGTGACTTAAACAGGGGTGATGAGCAGTTCTTC.